This T cell receptor (beta chain) was recorded in a study of a mutant IDH1 vaccine in newly diagnosed glioma (dated by TCRdb to about 2021). Regarding the research as a whole: Across visits V03 through V10, patients got a total of eight vaccinations, given in weeks 1, 3, 5, 7, 11, 15, 19 and 23. For exploratory analyses, fewer than 30 treated patients had longitudinal TCRB deep sequencing done wherever samples were available. The approximately 32 treated patients were approximately 60% male and roughly 38% female, with a mean age of roughly 40 years. Vaccination started 4-6 weeks after radiotherapy alone, or was given together with temozolomide cycles in the groups whose treatment included chemotherapy. Peripheral blood was drawn at six visits: V03 (baseline), V05, V07, V10, V12 and V13. Prior to enrollment, standard therapy consisting of radiotherapy alone, temozolomide alone, or radiochemotherapy with temozolomide had been administered to patients, with the combination being received by most patients.

As for this clone: Its antigen remains unidentified. Base qualities are not provided; no much larger clone lies one nucleotide away.

This specimen's time point label, per the study, means: week 5, during vaccination. Every vaccine dose consisted of 300 ug of a 20-mer mutant IDH1 peptide in Montanide, administered subcutaneously together with topical imiquimod. All donors had newly diagnosed IDH1-mutant astrocytomas of WHO grade 3 or 4 that showed loss of nuclear ATRX. The samples were drawn from NOA16, a multicentre, single-arm, open-label phase I trial in Germany that tested a mutant IDH1 peptide vaccine in humans for the first time. Genomic DNA for TCRB sequencing was extracted from EDTA blood using the DNeasy Blood and Tissue Kit. Library preparation used the immunoSEQ multiplex PCR assay. Following the manufacturer's protocol, the hsTCRB Kit was used to amplify rearranged TCR beta chain sequences. Sequencing of TCRB libraries was carried out on an Illumina MiSeq. Per the source publication's procedure: The proprietary platform of the kit vendor was used for demultiplexing, trimming and gene mapping. The immuneACCESS repertoire file appears here via TCRdb, limited to in-frame rearrangements. These files lack a portion of the clones; in checked studies, under half of the deficit traces to unresolved V genes, and the cause of the others is not known. V, J and clone size reflect that table, while D and trimming were determined from the DNA. This sample comprises around 25,000 clones, more than 65% of them detected only once. The ten largest clones add up to 6% to 8.5% of the sample.

Overall study results and their limits: Vaccine-induced immune responses across multiple MHC alleles were detected in 90% to 95% of patients. Selection of PBMC samples for TCRB deep sequencing was based on availability. No apparent relationship was observed between pseudoprogression and alterations in the top peripheral T cell clonotypes detected by TCRB sequencing. It was noted by the authors that analyses of patient blood samples could not be reproduced owing to sample limitations.

Sequenced here: PBMCs, sampled from a glioma patient whose treatment included an IDH1 peptide vaccine. This clonotype was obtained from a man aged 35 to 55 with glioma. Some clones in this sample may be carry-over from other donors' samples.

CDR3 loop: CASSGAGQGSHEQYF. In nucleotide form, the sequence is TGTGCCAGCAGCGGTGCGGGACAGGGTTCCCACGAGCAGTACTTC. The sequence joins TRBV5-6 to TRBJ2-7, and 9 bases in between align with TRBD1. The V end gives up 4 bases and the J end 5 bases, leaving 10 bases in the junction not matched to a gene. Looking up the germline V gene yields CDR1 SGHDT and CDR2 YYEEEE. Measured from the cysteine to the phenylalanine, the CDR3 is 15 residues long. The read is trimmed to its CDR3 DNA, 45 bases read in frame from base 1.